Described below is a single T cell receptor beta chain sequence and its context. The source of the sample is a study of control samples from healthy donors and cancer patients. The germline CDR1 and CDR2 sequences are KGHDR and SFDVKD. The CDR3 has 14 residues. The V and J ends lost 6 bases and 5 bases respectively, with 12 bases between them. Some clones are missing from TCRdb's copy, which holds only in-frame ones; the method was immunoSEQ multiplex PCR. The table lists 190,000 or so clones, approximately 92% of them singletons, with roughly 1.5% in the top ten. The sequenced sample consisted of blood. This sequence joins TRBV24-1 and TRBJ2-2; a weak D match, TRBD2 (7 bases). The sequence derives from a man aged 18-30 years in good health. The CDR3 nucleotides read TGTGCCACCAGTACAGGGAGGGAGACCGGGGAGCTGTTTTTT. Protein product: CATSTGRETGELFF.